This T cell receptor (beta chain) was sequenced during a study of CD8+ T cells in alopecia areata. RNA extraction was followed by reverse transcription into cDNA, which acted as the sequencing template. The assay was immunoSEQ multiplex PCR, and TCRdb's table has in-frame clones only and misses some. Altogether hundreds of thousands of clones are present, 35% to 45% being singletons, with the ten largest covering roughly 0.5%. The treatment: oral pan-JAK inhibitor, 5-10 mg twice daily. The sequencing here drew on CD4+ T cells sorted from blood, taken around week 34, from a patient treated with tofacitinib. The origin of this receptor is a human donor with alopecia areata.

The CDR3 DNA reads as TGTGCCTGGAGTGTATATCGTACTGAAGCTTTCTTT. It codes for CAWSVYRTEAFF. The chain is built from TRBV30 and TRBJ1-1; D uncertain. The V end was cut by 0 bases, the J end by 5 bases, with 7 bases between. The CDR3 spans 12 residues. Germline V gives CDR1 GTSNPN, CDR2 SVGIG (reference sequence). Complete variable domain (other parts from reference TRBV30 and TRBJ1-1): SQTIHQWPATLVQPVGSPLSLECTVEGTSNPNLYWYRQAAGRGLQLLFYSVGIGQISSEVPQNLSASRPQDRQFILSSKKLLLSDSGFYLCAWSVYRTEAFFGQGTRLTVV.